This TCR beta chain was recorded in a study of spatial heterogeneity in lung cancer (dated by TCRdb to between 2018 and 2020). Study-wide context: Beta-chain transcripts were consistently detected in greater numbers than alpha-chain transcripts, which likely reflects a higher abundance of beta-chain transcripts. In non-small cell lung cancer, the study made a quantitative comparison of TCR alpha and beta repertoires among multiple tumor regions, matched nontumor lung and blood. At surgery, both alpha and beta chains were TCR-sequenced in over 200 tumor regions, approximately 64 matched nontumor lung samples and a few dozen PBMC samples. Nonsynonymous mutation counts, determined by whole-exome sequencing of tumor tissue, were related to features of the TCR repertoire. In the raw uncorrected reads, each unique combination of TCR and UMI appeared more than ten times on average.

This clonotype was seen at least ten times. It has no known antigen specificity. It has no much larger one-base neighbor in the sample; base qualities were not kept. General findings and caveats noted by the study authors: Ubiquitous expanded tumor TCRs showed up in blood more often at tumor resection than at routine follow-up. Confirming at a functional level the hypothesis that regional TCRs recognize regional mutations was considered to require additional single-cell paired TCR alpha and beta sequencing.

This specimen's time point label, per the study, means: sample taken at primary tumor resection. Donors were approximately 72 patients with early-stage, untreated non-small cell lung cancer from the lung TRACERx cohort. Without any cell sorting, TCR sequencing was performed on whole RNA extracted either from tumor and nontumor lung tissue or from cryopreserved PBMC samples. Patients were selected for TCR sequencing only if sufficient RNA was available from at least two tumor regions. The library was made by 5' RACE. Sequencing was performed on a NextSeq 500. The TCR library protocol attached a unique molecular identifier to each TCR cDNA molecule to allow correction of PCR and sequencing errors. In the original analysis: Decombinator tools were used for TCR identification, UMI-based error correction and CDR3 extraction. Expanded TCRs were defined as those above a frequency of 2 per 1,000, corresponding to the top 1% of the tumor frequency distribution. Renyi diversity was computed with the R vegan package after each repertoire had been subsampled 100 times to 5,000 TCRs. CDR3 similarity networks were constructed using string-kernel similarity of amino acid triplets, with links drawn between CDR3s whose pairwise similarity was above 0.82. TCRdb's own reprocessing of the public reads used fastp at Q25 and MiXCR and kept productive beta chains. Identical CDR3 protein sequences are pooled into one entry, listed with their most common genes and DNA. The V and J calls, along with clone size, are taken from TCRdb and not from the paper's own processing. This sample comprises tens of thousands of distinct CDR3 sequences, 12% of them detected only once. The ten top clones hold about two fifths of the sample.

This specimen consisted of PBMCs, obtained at surgery. The sequence came from a male donor with early-stage non-small cell lung cancer.

CDR3 sequence: CASSPGQGRFF. The nucleotides read TGTGCCAGCAGTCCGGGACAGGGGCGTTTCTTC. The V and J segments used are TRBV7-9 and TRBJ2-1; TRBD1 matches 10 bases in the middle. Trimmed from V: 6 bases; trimmed from J: 16 bases; junction bases lacking a gene match: 6. The CDR3, cysteine through phenylalanine, is 11 amino acids long. Solely the CDR3 DNA is kept, with 33 bases framed from the first base. The germline V gene encodes CDR1 SEHNR and CDR2 FQNEAQ (reference sequence).